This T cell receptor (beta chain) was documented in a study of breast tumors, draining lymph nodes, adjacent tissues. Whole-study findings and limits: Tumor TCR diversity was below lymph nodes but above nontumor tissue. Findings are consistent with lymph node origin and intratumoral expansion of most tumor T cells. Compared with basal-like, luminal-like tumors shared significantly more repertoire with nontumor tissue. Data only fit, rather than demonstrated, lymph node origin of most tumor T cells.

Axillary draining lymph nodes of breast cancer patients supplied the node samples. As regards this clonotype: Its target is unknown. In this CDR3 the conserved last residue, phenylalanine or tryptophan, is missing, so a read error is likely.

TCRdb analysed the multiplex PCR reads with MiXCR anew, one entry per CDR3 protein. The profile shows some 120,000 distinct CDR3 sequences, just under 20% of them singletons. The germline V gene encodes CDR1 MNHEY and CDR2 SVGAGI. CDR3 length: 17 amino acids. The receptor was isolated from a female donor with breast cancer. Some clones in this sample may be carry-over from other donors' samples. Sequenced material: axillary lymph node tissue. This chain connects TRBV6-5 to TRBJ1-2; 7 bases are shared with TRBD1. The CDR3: CARSEERGTGALNGYTL. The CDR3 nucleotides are TGTGCCCGCAGTGAGGAGAGGGGAACAGGGGCCCTTAACGGCTACACCCTC.